A single sample gave rise to the 9 T cell receptor beta chains below, sequenced in a study of blood T cells in healthy people across ages. A sample-barcoded 5' primer and a J-beta primer mix were used in a second PCR of roughly 7 to 12 cycles. Via MiXCR, TCRdb re-called the 5' RACE reads, giving one row per CDR3 protein. The table records about 1.5 million distinct CDR3 sequences, roughly 40% of them present only once. The sample consisted of blood. The receptors originated from a woman younger than 30 in good health.

This clonotype turned up a few times. The chain has TRBV27 and TRBJ2-7; possibly TRBD1 or TRBD2 for D (5 bases each). Germline values: CDR1 MNHEY, CDR2 SMNVEV (reference sequence). Trimming left V 2 bases short and J 3 bases short, with 20 bases between. This CDR3 is 17 amino acids long. The CDR3 here is CASSLAKGLRAFYEQYF. In nucleotides, the CDR3 is TGTGCCAGCAGTTTAGCTAAGGGGCTGAGGGCCTTCTACGAGCAGTACTTC.

About this clonotype itself: In this CDR3 the conserved last residue, phenylalanine or tryptophan, is missing, so a read error is likely. The chain carries TRBV6-5 and TRBJ2-1; weak D call: TRBD2 (5 bases). CDR3 length: 15 amino acids. The V and J ends lost 2 bases and 6 bases respectively, with 14 bases between them. Germline-derived CDR1 and CDR2 are MNHEY and SVGAGI. For the CDR3, the DNA is TGTGCCAGCAGTTACCGGACGGGTAGCGTCAATGAGCAGTTCCTC. This gives the protein CASSYRTGSVNEQFL.

V and J are TRBV3-1 and TRBJ2-5; D call uncertain. The V gene lost 4 bases and the J gene lost 3 bases, with 6 bases spanning the gap. The CDR3 length is 12 residues. Per germline, CDR1 LGHDT and CDR2 YNNKEL (reference sequence). Here the CDR3 reads CASSRIKETQYF. The DNA for the CDR3 is TGTGCCAGCAGCCGAATCAAAGAGACCCAGTACTTC.

The table lists this clonotype with a few counts. This chain links TRBV6-1 with TRBJ2-7; possibly TRBD2 for D (5 bases). CDR1 and CDR2 from the germline V gene are MNHNS and SASEGT. The CDR3 contains 13 residues. The germline V and J ends were trimmed by 11 bases and 2 bases, with 16 bases remaining between them. CDR3 nucleotide sequence: TGTGCCTTAACCTCGAGGGCAGCCTACGAGCAGTACTTC. This codes for CALTSRAAYEQYF.

V gene TRBV12-3 or TRBV12-4 combines with J gene TRBJ2-7, with TRBD2 identical over 10 bases. The J call may be faulty, since TRBJ2-5 better matches the DNA end. The CDR3 loop spans 15 amino acids. The CDR3 here is CASTQQRGGRETQYF. CDR3 sequence (DNA): TGTGCCAGCACCCAGCAGCGGGGGGGCCGTGAGACCCAGTACTTC.

The V call is TRBV7-9, the J call TRBJ2-1; D may be TRBD1 (6 bases). The CDR3 length is 14 residues. V lost 5 bases and J lost 8, with 16 bases in between. Per the germline V gene, CDR1 is SEHNR and CDR2 is FQNEAQ (reference sequence). As DNA, the CDR3 is TGTGCCAGCAGCGAACAGGGCTCTGGGGATGAGCAGTTCTTC. This sequence encodes CASSEQGSGDEQFF.

This clonotype is a singleton in its sample. A read error is possible here, since a much larger clone lies one base away. V is TRBV10-3 and J is TRBJ2-4; 9 bases map to TRBD1. The DNA end favors TRBJ2-7, so the J call may be wrong. CDR3 length equals 15 residues. Germline V gives CDR1 ENHRY, CDR2 SYGVKD. The CDR3 protein is CVISNPGQGPYEQYF. For the CDR3, the DNA is TGTGTCATCAGTAATCCGGGACAGGGACCATACGAGCAGTACTTC.

This chain uses TRBV6-1 with TRBJ2-5, with 7 bases lining up with TRBD1. The CDR3 sequence is 16 residues long. CDR1 and CDR2 (germline): MNHNS, SASEGT. Germline trimming cut 2 bases from V and 2 bases from J; bases unmatched to any gene: 8. The CDR3 is CASSEFGGQIQETQYF. In nucleotides, the CDR3 is TGTGCCAGCAGTGAATTTGGGGGACAGATTCAAGAGACCCAGTACTTC.

V is TRBV5-1 and J is TRBJ2-1, with D perhaps TRBD2 (6 bases). V lost 4 bases to trimming and J lost 0 bases, with 17 bases between them. The CDR3 consists of 17 residues. In germline, CDR1 is SGHRS, CDR2 YFSETQ. The CDR3 DNA is TGCGCCAGCAGCCCCGGGGGTCGACCAAGCTCCTACAATGAGCAGTTCTTC. Translating gives CASSPGGRPSSYNEQFF. Full variable domain (outside the CDR3, taken from reference TRBV5-1 and TRBJ2-1): KAGVTQTPRYLIKTRGQQVTLSCSPISGHRSVSWYQQTPGQGLQFLFEYFSETQRNKGNFPGRFSGRQFSNSRSEMNVSTLELGDSALYLCASSPGGRPSSYNEQFFGPGTRLTVL.